This entry lists 23 T cell receptor beta chains sequenced from one sample in a study of blood T cell repertoires in COVID-19. TCRdb's table, derived via immunoSEQ multiplex PCR, lists solely in-frame clones and lacks some. This table holds tens of thousands of clones, 75% to 85% found once. Sequencing was done on a sample of peripheral blood. The receptors shown here come from a man aged 65-85 years who had recovered from COVID-19.

This clone came up a few times. The rearrangement links TRBV9 to TRBJ1-3; the D gene is possibly TRBD1 (5 bases). CDR3 length: 14 amino acids. CDR1 and CDR2 from the germline V gene are SGDLS and YYNGEE. Trimming cost V 2 bases and J 2 bases, with 8 bases left between them. CDR3 amino acids: CASSVGLTGNTIYF. DNA for the CDR3: TGTGCCAGCAGCGTGGGACTCACTGGAAACACCATATATTTT.

The chain has TRBV7-3 and TRBJ2-3, with D possibly being TRBD1 (5 bases). The germline CDR1 and CDR2 sequences are SGHTA and FQGTGA. This CDR3 is built from 15 residues. Trimming took off 0 bases at V and 6 bases at J, with 13 bases between the two ends. The CDR3 sequence is CASSLTGQGADTQYF. The CDR3 DNA is TGTGCCAGCAGCTTAACCGGCCAGGGCGCCGATACGCAGTATTTT.

This chain joins TRBV29-1 and TRBJ2-3, with D unresolved. V lost 4 bases, J lost 3 bases, and 8 bases lay in between. CDR1 is SQVTM, CDR2 ANQGSEA, per germline. The CDR3 is 12 residues long. The CDR3 DNA is TGCAGCGTTGGGTTAGAAACAGATACGCAGTATTTT. It is translated as CSVGLETDTQYF.

This clone was seen once. The chain links TRBV5-5 to TRBJ1-1, with 7 bases matching TRBD1. The germline gives CDR1 SGHKS, CDR2 YYEKEE (reference sequence). CDR3 size: 16 residues. The V gene end was trimmed by 0 bases and the J gene end by 0 bases; junction bases not matched to a gene: 5. The CDR3 coding sequence is TGTGCCAGCAGCTTGGATTTCCAGGGGGTGAACACTGAAGCTTTCTTT. Its protein product is CASSLDFQGVNTEAFF.

The V and J genes are TRBV7-3 and TRBJ2-3; 9 positions match TRBD2. CDR3 length: 16 amino acids. Germline V CDR1 and CDR2: SGHTA, FQGTGA. With 1 base clipped from V and 0 bases from J, the junction kept 2 bases outside the gene matches. In DNA, the CDR3 is TGTGCCAGCAGCTTAAGGCTAGCGGGGAGCACAGATACGCAGTATTTT. It encodes CASSLRLAGSTDTQYF.

The V and J genes are TRBV27 and TRBJ1-2, with TRBD1 matching over 7 bases. Unmatched junction bases numbered 9, after V lost 5 bases and J lost 6 bases. Germline assignment: CDR1 MNHEY and CDR2 SMNVEV (reference sequence). The CDR3 length is 14 residues. The DNA of the CDR3 is TGTGCCAGCAGTCCAGTGGGACAGATAAATGGCTACACCTTC. Residues: CASSPVGQINGYTF.

The chain has TRBV10-3 and TRBJ2-3; 8 bases match TRBD2. The CDR3 extends over 13 amino acids. V was clipped by 9 bases and J by 4 bases; unmatched bases: 6. The germline gives CDR1 ENHRY, CDR2 SYGVKD. CDR3 loop: CAIAGALADTQYF. Here the CDR3 DNA reads TGTGCCATAGCGGGGGCGCTTGCAGATACGCAGTATTTT.

V usage is TRBV5-1 and J usage is TRBJ2-3, with TRBD2 as a possible D gene (7 bases). The CDR3 consists of 14 residues. Per the germline V gene, CDR1 is SGHRS and CDR2 is YFSETQ. Trimming took 2 bases from V and 5 from J, leaving 12 bases between them. The CDR3 loop reads CASSFGGAIDTQYF. The CDR3 coding sequence is TGCGCCAGCAGCTTTGGGGGGGCAATAGATACGCAGTATTTT.

CDR3 sequence: CSVGSGNQPQHF. The CDR3 nucleotides are TGCAGCGTTGGCTCGGGCAATCAGCCCCAGCATTTT. The chain uses TRBV29-1 and TRBJ1-5; D gene uncertain. The CDR3 sequence is 12 residues long. V was pared by 4 bases and J by 2 bases, with 6 bases between. The V gene's germline CDR1 is SQVTM and CDR2 ANQGSEA.

The genes are TRBV7-9 and TRBJ1-3; 7 positions agree with TRBD1. The germline V gene encodes CDR1 SEHNR and CDR2 FQNEAQ (reference sequence). V was pared by 1 base and J by 2 bases, with 8 bases of the junction left unmatched. The CDR3 runs 17 residues. The CDR3 coding sequence is TGTGCCAGCAGCTTAGGAGGATGGGACAGAGCTGGAAACACCATATATTTT. Residues: CASSLGGWDRAGNTIYF.

V usage is TRBV6-2 or TRBV6-3 and J usage is TRBJ2-5, with 7 nucleotides matching TRBD2. V lost 4 bases, J lost 2 bases, and 7 bases stayed unmatched. Germline V gene lookup returns CDR1 MNHEY and CDR2 SVGEGT. The CDR3 covers 15 residues. The CDR3 loop reads CASSSTLAVQETQYF. The CDR3 nucleotides are TGTGCCAGCAGTTCAACCCTAGCGGTACAAGAGACCCAGTACTTC.

The gene calls are TRBV5-1 and TRBJ1-4; a weak D match, TRBD1 (6 bases). CDR1 SGHRS and CDR2 YFSETQ come from the germline V gene. V was shortened by 5 bases and J by 0 bases, with 11 bases between the two germline ends. The CDR3 is 15 amino acids. The CDR3 reads CASRGDIATNEKLFF. In DNA, the CDR3 is TGCGCCAGCAGGGGGGACATTGCAACTAATGAAAAACTGTTTTTT.

The CDR3 bases are TGTGCCAGCAGCTCCTGGACAGGGAATGGCTACACCTTC. This gives the protein CASSSWTGNGYTF. This chain joins TRBV11-2 and TRBJ1-2, with 8 bases that match TRBD1. The CDR3 runs 13 residues. Trimming cost V 4 bases and J 6 bases; bases outside gene matches: 4. The germline CDR1 and CDR2 sequences are SGHAT and FQNNGV.

The chain uses TRBV19 and TRBJ2-3, with D possibly matching TRBD1 (5 bases). Trimming left V 6 bases short and J 0 bases short, with 13 bases between. The CDR3 covers 15 residues. Looked up from germline, CDR1 is LNHDA and CDR2 is SQIVND (reference sequence). As DNA, the CDR3 is TGTGCCAGTAGGCAGGGATCCCGAAGCACAGATACGCAGTATTTT. Encoded protein: CASRQGSRSTDTQYF.

The chain has TRBV5-4 and TRBJ2-3, with TRBD1 matching over 7 bases. CDR3 length: 14 amino acids. Losses at the gene ends were 2 bases for V and 2 bases for J; bases not matched to a gene: 2. CDR1 and CDR2 from the germline V gene are SGHNT and YYREEE (reference sequence). As DNA, the CDR3 is TGTGCCAGCAGCTTCGGGACAGACACAGATACGCAGTATTTT. Encoded protein: CASSFGTDTDTQYF.

The genes are TRBV3-1 (or the pseudogene TRBV3-2) and TRBJ1-4; D remains ambiguous. CDR3 size: 15 residues. V lost 0 bases, J lost 6 bases, and 11 bases lay in between. Germline CDR1 and CDR2: LGHDT and YNNKEL (reference sequence). This CDR3 reads CASSQEGSRDEKLFF. The CDR3 bases are TGTGCCAGCAGCCAAGAAGGGAGCAGAGATGAAAAACTGTTTTTT.

The chain uses TRBV28 and TRBJ2-7; D not certain. V was cut by 3 bases and J by 2 bases, with 11 bases left in between. The CDR3 is 14 residues long. In germline, CDR1 is MDHEN, CDR2 SYDVKM. Here the CDR3 DNA reads TGTGCCAGCAGTTTGTCGACTGGAACCTACGAGCAGTACTTC. Its protein product is CASSLSTGTYEQYF.

This chain connects TRBV7-2 to TRBJ1-1, with TRBD1 as a possible D gene (6 bases). V shed 4 bases and J shed 0 bases, with 24 bases lying between them. The CDR3 is 19 amino acids. Germline V gene sequence: CDR1 SGHTA, CDR2 FQGNSA. CDR3: CASSSPQGFGSIMNTEAFF. As DNA, the CDR3 is TGTGCCAGCAGCTCTCCACAGGGTTTTGGCTCTATTATGAACACTGAAGCTTTCTTT.

V usage is TRBV7-9 and J usage is TRBJ1-5; D remains unclear. V lost 1 base, J lost 4 bases, and 8 bases lay in between. From germline, CDR1 is SEHNR and CDR2 FQNEAQ (reference sequence). The CDR3 length is 14 residues. The CDR3 reads CASSLGQTNQPQHF. In nucleotides, the CDR3 is TGTGCCAGCAGCTTAGGCCAGACTAATCAGCCCCAGCATTTT.

V usage is TRBV5-1 and J usage is TRBJ1-4, with 8 bases aligning to TRBD1. CDR1 is SGHRS, CDR2 YFSETQ, per germline. The junction had 3 bases not matched to a gene; V was cut back by 4 bases and J by 1 base. This CDR3 is built from 15 residues. The CDR3 here is CASSAGQGTNEKLFF. In DNA form, the CDR3 reads TGCGCCAGCAGCGCAGGACAGGGAACTAATGAAAAACTGTTTTTT.

This clone turned up a few times. This CDR3 is CASSQERTGTNEKLFF. CDR3 nucleotide sequence: TGCGCCAGCAGCCAGGAGAGGACAGGCACCAATGAAAAACTGTTTTTT. The V gene is TRBV4-1, the J gene TRBJ1-4; TRBD1 matches 7 bases. The J segment lost 5 bases and the V segment lost 3 bases, leaving 9 bases of the junction unmatched. The germline V gene has CDR1 MGHRA and CDR2 YSYEKL. The CDR3 totals 16 residues.

This clone turned up a few times. The chain joins TRBV27 to TRBJ1-6, with D unresolved. CDR1 and CDR2 from the germline V gene are MNHEY and SMNVEV (reference sequence). This CDR3 is 13 amino acids long. The ends were cut back, 3 bases at V and 9 bases at J, with 9 bases in the middle. This CDR3 reads CASSFRPSSPLHF. The CDR3, as DNA: TGTGCCAGCAGTTTTCGCCCTAGTTCACCCCTCCACTTT.

This rearrangement joins TRBV10-3 to TRBJ2-1; no clear D gene. The length of the CDR3 is 19 residues. Germline V gene lookup returns CDR1 ENHRY and CDR2 SYGVKD. V was clipped by 0 bases and J by 0 bases, with 18 bases between them. The CDR3, as DNA: TGTGCCATCAGTGAGTCGGGCTCCCCTACTGGCCGCTCCTACAATGAGCAGTTCTTC. It yields the protein CAISESGSPTGRSYNEQFF.